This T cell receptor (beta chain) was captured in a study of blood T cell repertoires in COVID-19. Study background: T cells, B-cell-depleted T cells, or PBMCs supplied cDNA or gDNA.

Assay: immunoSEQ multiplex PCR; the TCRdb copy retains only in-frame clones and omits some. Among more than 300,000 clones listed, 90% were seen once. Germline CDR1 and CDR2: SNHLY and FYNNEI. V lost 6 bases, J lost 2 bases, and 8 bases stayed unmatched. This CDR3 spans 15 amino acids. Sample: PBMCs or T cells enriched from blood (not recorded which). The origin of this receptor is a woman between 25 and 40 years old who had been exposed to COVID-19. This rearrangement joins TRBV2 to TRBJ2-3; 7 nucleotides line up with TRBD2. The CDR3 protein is CASRVQRGATDTQYF. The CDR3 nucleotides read TGTGCCAGCAGAGTCCAGCGGGGAGCCACAGATACGCAGTATTTT.